Each of the 24 T cell receptor beta chains below was sequenced from the same sample in a study of T cells in Graves' hyperthyroidism and ophthalmopathy. Amplified TCR beta CDR3 regions came from RNA transcripts. HTBI primers were employed in a first-round RT-PCR of the TCR CDR3. TCRdb fed the multiplex PCR reads into MiXCR, producing one record per CDR3 protein. The sample records roughly 700,000 distinct CDR3 sequences, 17% being singletons. The specimen sequenced was blood. The receptors here all came from a man aged 50-60 years with Graves' hyperthyroidism.

This chain connects TRBV28 to TRBJ1-4; 8 bases match TRBD1. The germline V gene has CDR1 MDHEN and CDR2 SYDVKM. Germline trimming cut 5 bases from V and 5 bases from J; bases unmatched to any gene: 7. This CDR3 is built from 15 residues. As DNA, the CDR3 is TGTGCCAGCAGTATAACAGGGGGTCTGAATGAAAAACTGTTTTTT. This encodes CASSITGGLNEKLFF.

V gene TRBV7-2 combines with J gene TRBJ1-4; the D is unclear. Per germline, CDR1 SGHTA and CDR2 FQGNSA. This CDR3 has 15 amino acids. The ends were cut back, 4 bases at V and 0 bases at J, with 9 bases in the middle. Here the CDR3 DNA reads TGTGCCAGCAGCTCCTCCACCTCAACTAATGAAAAACTGTTTTTT. This gives the protein CASSSSTSTNEKLFF.

This clonotype was detected a few times. The genes are TRBV29-1 and TRBJ2-1; no firm D call. V was clipped by 5 bases and J by 1 base, with 6 bases between them. Germline CDR1 and CDR2: SQVTM and ANQGSEA. This CDR3 has 12 residues. CDR3 sequence (DNA): TGCAGCGTTCGACCTTCCTACAATGAGCAGTTCTTC. Protein product: CSVRPSYNEQFF.

This clonotype was recorded at least ten times. The chain employs TRBV28 and TRBJ2-5, with 9 positions matching TRBD2. This CDR3 has 16 residues. V was pared by 6 bases and J by 5 bases, with 13 bases of the junction left unmatched. CDR1 is MDHEN, CDR2 SYDVKM, per germline. This CDR3 is CASSRGGAGGLETQYF. The DNA of the CDR3 is TGTGCCAGCAGCCGCGGGGGGGCGGGGGGGTTGGAGACCCAGTACTTC. Supplemented by reference TRBV28 and TRBJ2-5, the full variable domain reads DVKVTQSSRYLVKRTGEKVFLECVQDMDHENMFWYRQDPGLGLRLIYFSYDVKMKEKGDIPEGYSVSREKKERFSLILESASTNQTSMYLCASSRGGAGGLETQYFGPGTRLLVL.

This clonotype occurred a few times. The chain employs TRBV3-1 and TRBJ2-5; 7 bases agree with TRBD2. Germline CDR1 reads LGHDT; CDR2 reads YNNKEL (reference sequence). CDR3 length: 15 amino acids. The V and J ends lost 5 bases and 5 bases, in that order; junction bases with no gene match: 11. In DNA, the CDR3 is TGTGCCAGCAGCGGGAGGGGCAGGTGGAGTGAGACCCAGTACTTC. Translated, it gives CASSGRGRWSETQYF.

The chain employs TRBV5-4 and TRBJ1-1, with 9 bases aligning to TRBD1. Trimming took 5 bases from V and 1 from J; bases not matched to a gene: 6. Germline loops: CDR1 SGHNT, CDR2 YYREEE (reference sequence). The CDR3 totals 15 residues. CDR3: CASSSGTGWNTEAFF. CDR3 nucleotides: TGTGCCAGCAGTTCCGGGACAGGGTGGAACACTGAAGCTTTCTTT.

The gene calls are TRBV7-2 and TRBJ2-3, with 7 bases that match TRBD2. Germline CDR1 SGHTA, CDR2 FQGNSA. V trimming: 3 bases; J trimming: 0 bases; junction bases outside the gene matches: 3. This CDR3 comprises 15 residues. The DNA for the CDR3 is TGTGCCAGCAGCTTCCCAGCGGGAAGCACAGATACGCAGTATTTT. It specifies CASSFPAGSTDTQYF.

This clonotype was counted ten times or more. The V gene is TRBV27, the J gene TRBJ2-1; 8 bases are shared with TRBD2. The CDR3 spans 16 residues. Trimming removed 3 bases from V and 9 bases from J; junction bases left unmatched: 13. Germline CDR1 is MNHEY and CDR2 is SMNVEV (reference sequence). CDR3 DNA: TGTGCCAGCAGTTTCCAGCGGGAGTCACGGTTCGTTGAGCAGTTCTTC. It yields the protein CASSFQRESRFVEQFF.

This clonotype was seen at least ten times. J is TRBJ2-3 and V is TRBV24-1, with D uncertain. The CDR3 is 15 amino acids. The germline V gene encodes CDR1 KGHDR and CDR2 SFDVKD. The V end lost 1 base, the J end lost 2 bases, and 9 bases lay between the germline ends. In DNA, the CDR3 is TGTGCCACCAGTGATTTAGCTGGTCCCACAGATACGCAGTATTTT. Amino acids: CATSDLAGPTDTQYF.

This clonotype was counted many times. The chain employs TRBV11-2 and TRBJ1-5; D is ambiguous. The CDR3 covers 14 residues. Germline-derived CDR1 and CDR2 are SGHAT and FQNNGV. The V and J ends lost 2 bases and 3 bases respectively, with 8 bases between them. The CDR3 sequence: CASSLRPNNQPQHF. The CDR3 DNA reads TGTGCCAGCAGCTTACGACCGAACAATCAGCCCCAGCATTTT.

This chain links TRBV19 with TRBJ2-7, with 7 bases that match TRBD2. Germline V gene sequence: CDR1 LNHDA, CDR2 SQIVND (reference sequence). V shed 7 bases, J shed 3 bases, and the junction held 12 bases outside the gene matches. This CDR3 is 15 amino acids long. CDR3 in amino acids: CASTHGASGSYEQYF. The CDR3 DNA follows: TGTGCCAGTACCCACGGGGCTAGCGGTAGCTACGAGCAGTACTTC. The full variable domain, in which reference TRBV19 and TRBJ2-7 provide the parts outside the CDR3, is DGGITQSPKYLFRKEGQNVTLSCEQNLNHDAMYWYRQDPGQGLRLIYYSQIVNDFQKGDIAEGYSVSREKKESFPLTVTSAQKNPTAFYLCASTHGASGSYEQYFGPGTRLTVT.

This clonotype has only a few counts. The chain combines TRBV20-1 with TRBJ2-1, with 13 positions matching TRBD2. The germline gives CDR1 DFQATT, CDR2 SNEGSKA (reference sequence). CDR3 length: 20 residues. Trimming removed 0 bases from V and 0 bases from J; junction bases left unmatched: 11. In DNA form, the CDR3 reads TGCAGTGCTAGAGATTTACTAGCGGGAGGGCCGGCGGGCTCCTACAATGAGCAGTTCTTC. Translation gives CSARDLLAGGPAGSYNEQFF.

This chain joins TRBV4-1 and TRBJ2-1; TRBD2 matches 10 bases. The CDR3 is made up of 16 amino acids. The germline gives CDR1 MGHRA, CDR2 YSYEKL. V trimming: 4 bases; J trimming: 9 bases; junction bases outside the gene matches: 12. This CDR3 reads CASSPNLAGALIEQFF. The CDR3 coding sequence is TGCGCCAGCAGCCCGAATCTAGCGGGAGCTCTCATTGAGCAGTTCTTC.

This clonotype was observed a few times. The V and J genes are TRBV20-1 and TRBJ2-3; no clear D. This CDR3 region has 16 residues. Trimming took 0 bases from V and 0 from J, leaving 13 bases between them. From germline, CDR1 is DFQATT and CDR2 SNEGSKA (reference sequence). In DNA form, the CDR3 reads TGCAGTGCTAGAGACGGTAGGCCTTCTAGCACAGATACGCAGTATTTT. It yields the protein CSARDGRPSSTDTQYF.

This clonotype was detected only a few times. The chain links TRBV12-3 or TRBV12-4 to TRBJ1-5; D is unclear. This CDR3 is built from 15 residues. Trimming took off 3 bases at V and 3 bases at J, with 12 bases between the two ends. The CDR3 here is CASSFRSTVNQPQHF. In DNA form, the CDR3 reads TGTGCCAGCAGTTTTCGCTCGACGGTCAATCAGCCCCAGCATTTT.

V usage is TRBV20-1 and J usage is TRBJ2-1; TRBD2 is a possible D gene (5 bases). Per the germline V gene, CDR1 is DFQATT and CDR2 is SNEGSKA (reference sequence). Trimming took 6 bases from V and 0 from J, leaving 21 bases between them. The CDR3 extends over 17 amino acids. In DNA, the CDR3 is TGCAGTGCCGAATCTGGAGGTGTGGGGTCCTCCTACAATGAGCAGTTCTTC. Amino acid sequence: CSAESGGVGSSYNEQFF.

This clonotype was found many times. The chain combines TRBV2 with TRBJ1-5, with D maybe TRBD1 (6 bases). The CDR3 is made up of 16 amino acids. The V end lost 2 bases, the J end lost 1 base, and 12 bases lay between the germline ends. CDR1 is SNHLY, CDR2 FYNNEI, per germline. The CDR3 DNA reads as TGTGCCAGCAGTGAAAGGGGACAACTAAGCAATCAGCCCCAGCATTTT. Its protein product is CASSERGQLSNQPQHF.

This clonotype came up many times. The chain recombines TRBV5-1 with TRBJ2-7; TRBD1 agrees at 8 bases. Losses at the gene ends were 3 bases for V and 1 base for J; bases not matched to a gene: 12. The CDR3 contains 17 residues. Germline CDR1 SGHRS, CDR2 YFSETQ. The chain's CDR3 is CASSYFPSGQGSYEQYF. Written as DNA, the CDR3 is TGCGCCAGCAGCTACTTCCCCAGCGGACAGGGTTCCTACGAGCAGTACTTC. The whole variable domain, filled in from reference TRBV5-1 and TRBJ2-7, reads KAGVTQTPRYLIKTRGQQVTLSCSPISGHRSVSWYQQTPGQGLQFLFEYFSETQRNKGNFPGRFSGRQFSNSRSEMNVSTLELGDSALYLCASSYFPSGQGSYEQYFGPGTRLTVT.

This chain connects TRBV25-1 to TRBJ2-1; D not resolved. The germline V gene encodes CDR1 MGHDK and CDR2 SYGVNS. The CDR3 length is 12 residues. V lost 5 bases and J 11 bases, leaving 13 bases between the germline ends. The CDR3 loop reads CASSSRTGQQFF. In DNA, the CDR3 is TGTGCCAGCAGTTCAAGGACCGGTCAGCAGTTCTTC.

The chain carries TRBV30 and TRBJ2-1; TRBD2 agrees at 11 bases. Trimming cost V 3 bases and J 2 bases; bases outside gene matches: 3. This CDR3 contains 15 residues. The V gene's germline CDR1 is GTSNPN and CDR2 SVGIG (reference sequence). CDR3 loop: CAWSLAGGPYNEQFF. The CDR3 bases are TGTGCCTGGAGCCTAGCGGGAGGCCCCTACAATGAGCAGTTCTTC.

This chain joins TRBV4-1 and TRBJ2-7; D unresolved. V shed 4 bases and J shed 5 bases, with 18 bases lying between them. This CDR3 contains 15 residues. Germline V gives CDR1 MGHRA, CDR2 YSYEKL. CDR3 in DNA: TGCGCCAGCAGCCCGAGAGAGATCGGATCCCACGAGCAGTACTTC. Translating gives CASSPREIGSHEQYF.

In the case of this clonotype: This may be a read error: a much more frequent sequence differs by one nucleotide. V and J are TRBV29-1 and TRBJ1-2; TRBD1 might be the D (5 bases). Germline V gene sequence: CDR1 SQVTM, CDR2 ANQGSEA. This CDR3 is 13 amino acids long. CDR3 loop: CSVDQGTDYDYTF. The CDR3, as DNA: TGCAGCGTTGATCAGGGTACTGACTATGACTACACCTTC.

The chain recombines TRBV2 with TRBJ2-4; 15 nucleotides line up with TRBD2. CDR1 and CDR2 (germline): SNHLY, FYNNEI. The CDR3 has 14 amino acids. Unmatched junction bases numbered 9, after V lost 10 bases and J lost 11 bases. The CDR3 protein is CATRTSGRANLQYF. The CDR3 coding sequence is TGTGCCACCCGGACTAGCGGGAGGGCCAACCTTCAGTACTTC.

The chain couples TRBV15 to TRBJ2-3, with a tentative D call TRBD1 (5 bases). The CDR3 has 17 amino acids. Germline values: CDR1 LNHNV, CDR2 YYDKDF (reference sequence). V lost 0 bases, J lost 0 bases, and 13 bases lay in between. CDR3: CATSREGKTASTDTQYF. In nucleotides, the CDR3 is TGTGCCACCAGCAGAGAGGGGAAGACAGCCAGCACAGATACGCAGTATTTT.